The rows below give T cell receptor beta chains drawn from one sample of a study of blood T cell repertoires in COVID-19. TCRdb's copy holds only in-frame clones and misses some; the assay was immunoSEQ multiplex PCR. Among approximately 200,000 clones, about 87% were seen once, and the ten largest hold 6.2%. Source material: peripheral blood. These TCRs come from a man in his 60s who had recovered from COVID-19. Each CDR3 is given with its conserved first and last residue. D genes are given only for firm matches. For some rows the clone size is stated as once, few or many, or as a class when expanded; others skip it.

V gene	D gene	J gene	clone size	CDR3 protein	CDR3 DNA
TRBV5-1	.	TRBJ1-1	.	CASSLDLSMNTEAFF	TGCGCCAGCAGCTTGGATCTCAGTATGAACACTGAAGCTTTCTTT
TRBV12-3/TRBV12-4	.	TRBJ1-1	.	CASRSTENTEAFF	TGTGCCAGCAGGTCGACAGAGAACACTGAAGCTTTCTTT
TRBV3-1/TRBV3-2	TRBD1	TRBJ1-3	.	CASSGGQLSGNTIYF	TGTGCCAGCAGCGGGGGACAGCTCTCTGGAAACACCATATATTTT
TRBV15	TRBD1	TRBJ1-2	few	CATSRDMQGAFSGYTF	TGTGCCACCAGCAGAGATATGCAGGGGGCGTTTTCGGGCTACACCTTC
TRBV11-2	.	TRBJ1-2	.	CASSLVSLGSYGYTF	TGTGCCAGCAGCTTAGTGTCTCTAGGCTCGTATGGCTACACCTTC
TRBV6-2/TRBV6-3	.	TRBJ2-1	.	CASSFSSYNEQFF	TGTGCCAGCAGTTTCAGCTCCTACAATGAGCAGTTCTTC
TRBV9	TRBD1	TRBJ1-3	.	CASSPRTGTGETGNTIYF	TGTGCCAGCAGCCCCCGGACCGGGACAGGGGAGACTGGAAACACCATATATTTT
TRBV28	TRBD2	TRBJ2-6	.	CASSPSSGSPPGANVLTF	TGTGCCAGCAGTCCTTCTAGCGGGAGTCCTCCTGGGGCCAACGTCCTGACTTTC
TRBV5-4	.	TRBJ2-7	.	CASSPDRISYEQYF	TGTGCCAGCAGCCCCGACAGGATCTCCTACGAGCAGTACTTC
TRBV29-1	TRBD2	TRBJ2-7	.	CSVERTGGGEQYF	TGCAGCGTTGAAAGGACGGGAGGAGGAGAGCAGTACTTC
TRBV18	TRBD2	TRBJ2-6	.	CASSPGLEKVSGANVLTF	TGTGCCAGCTCCCCTGGACTAGAAAAAGTCTCTGGGGCCAACGTCCTGACTTTC
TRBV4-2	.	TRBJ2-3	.	CASSQVARSTDTQYF	TGTGCCAGCAGCCAAGTGGCCAGGAGCACAGATACGCAGTATTTT
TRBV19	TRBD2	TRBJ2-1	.	CASSIPFTGTSGRAWREQFF	TGTGCCAGTAGTATCCCTTTCACCGGGACTAGCGGGAGGGCCTGGAGAGAGCAGTTCTTC
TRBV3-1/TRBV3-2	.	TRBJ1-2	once	CASSQDPGRDYGYTF	TGTGCCAGCAGCCAAGATCCTGGGCGGGACTATGGCTACACCTTC
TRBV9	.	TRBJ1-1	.	CASSVDPTGSGTEAFF	TGTGCCAGCAGCGTAGATCCCACAGGCTCAGGCACTGAAGCTTTCTTT
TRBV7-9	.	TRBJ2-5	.	CASSPRGYQETQYF	TGTGCCAGCAGCCCCCGAGGATACCAAGAGACCCAGTACTTC
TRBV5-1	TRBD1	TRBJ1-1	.	CASSLGTGIMNTEAFF	TGCGCCAGCAGCCTCGGGACAGGAATCATGAACACTGAAGCTTTCTTT
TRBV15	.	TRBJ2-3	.	CATSRGTHRETQYF	TGTGCCACCAGCAGGGGGACTCATAGAGAGACGCAGTATTTT
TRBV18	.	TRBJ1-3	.	CASSPPGGPPGNTIYF	TGTGCCAGCTCACCCCCCGGTGGGCCTCCTGGAAACACCATATATTTT
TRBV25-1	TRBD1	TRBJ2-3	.	CASSDSNRGDTQYF	TGTGCCAGCAGTGATTCAAACAGGGGGGATACGCAGTATTTT
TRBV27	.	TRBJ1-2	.	CASRGGGRNYGYTF	TGTGCCAGCAGGGGCGGGGGCAGGAACTATGGCTACACCTTC
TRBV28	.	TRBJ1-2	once	CASSLARVDYGYTF	TGTGCCAGCAGTTTGGCACGGGTTGACTATGGCTACACCTTC
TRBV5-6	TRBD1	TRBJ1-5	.	CASSKQGIPQPQHF	TGTGCCAGCAGCAAACAGGGGATCCCTCAGCCCCAGCATTTT
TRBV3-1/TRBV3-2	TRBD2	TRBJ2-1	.	CASSQGAGGLAGVYEQFF	TGTGCCAGCAGCCAAGGGGCAGGAGGACTAGCGGGAGTATATGAGCAGTTCTTC
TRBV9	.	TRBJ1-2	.	CASSGGGDAYGYTF	TGTGCCAGCAGCGGGGGAGGTGACGCATATGGCTACACCTTC
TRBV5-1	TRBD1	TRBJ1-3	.	CASSFTGQGRNTIYF	TGCGCCAGCAGCTTCACCGGACAGGGGCGAAACACCATATATTTT
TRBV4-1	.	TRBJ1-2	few	CASSPAGVKQGIYGYTF	TGCGCCAGCAGCCCTGCGGGCGTGAAACAGGGTATCTATGGCTACACCTTC
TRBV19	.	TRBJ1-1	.	CASRTGFTTEAFF	TGTGCCAGTAGAACAGGGTTTACCACTGAAGCTTTCTTT
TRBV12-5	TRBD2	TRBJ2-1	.	CASTAGASYEQFF	TGTGCTAGCACAGCGGGAGCGTCCTATGAGCAGTTCTTC
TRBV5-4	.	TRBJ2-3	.	CASSSLAVPDTQYF	TGTGCCAGCAGCTCCCTAGCAGTACCAGATACGCAGTATTTT
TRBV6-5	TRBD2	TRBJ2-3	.	CASRTSGGVDTQYF	TGTGCCAGCAGGACTAGCGGGGGGGTAGATACGCAGTATTTT
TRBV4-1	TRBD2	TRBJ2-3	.	CASSQTPSGGLVVQYF	TGCGCCAGCAGCCAAACGCCTAGCGGGGGGCTAGTGGTACAGTATTTT
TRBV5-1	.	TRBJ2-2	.	CASSSGGPRWELFF	TGCGCCAGCAGCTCCGGCGGGCCCCGGTGGGAGCTGTTTTTT
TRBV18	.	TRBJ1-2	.	CASSPGSSRYGYTF	TGTGCCAGCTCACCAGGGTCCTCGCGGTATGGCTACACCTTC
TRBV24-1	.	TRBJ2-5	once	CATSLGVGETQYF	TGTGCCACCAGCCTGGGAGTGGGAGAGACCCAGTACTTC
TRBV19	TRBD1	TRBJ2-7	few	CASSSGTGFYEQYF	TGTGCCAGTAGCTCCGGGACAGGGTTTTACGAGCAGTACTTC
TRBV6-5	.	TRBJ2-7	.	CASRVTGPEGEQYF	TGTGCCAGCAGGGTGACAGGCCCCGAGGGCGAGCAGTACTTC
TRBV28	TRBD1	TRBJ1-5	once	CASSLAGGQPQHF	TGTGCCAGCAGTTTGGCAGGGGGTCAGCCCCAGCATTTT
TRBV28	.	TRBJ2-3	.	CASNDMTRADTQYF	TGTGCCAGCAACGACATGACCAGAGCAGATACGCAGTATTTT
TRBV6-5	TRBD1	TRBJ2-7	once	CASRPGQANYEQYF	TGTGCCAGCAGACCGGGACAGGCTAACTACGAGCAGTACTTC
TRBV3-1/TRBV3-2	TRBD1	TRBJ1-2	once	CASSQETGVGYTF	TGTGCCAGCAGCCAAGAGACAGGGGTAGGCTACACCTTC
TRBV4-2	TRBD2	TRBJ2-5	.	CASSSGSGDQETQYF	TGTGCCAGCAGCTCGGGTAGCGGGGACCAAGAGACCCAGTACTTC
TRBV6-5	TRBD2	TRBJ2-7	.	CASSRVSGYSYEQYF	TGTGCCAGCAGTCGTGTTAGCGGGTACTCCTACGAGCAGTACTTC
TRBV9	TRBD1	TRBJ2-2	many	CASSVQTGRNTGELFF	TGTGCCAGCAGCGTGCAGACAGGGCGTAACACCGGGGAGCTGTTTTTT
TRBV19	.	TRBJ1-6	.	CASTSIGSSYNSPLHF	TGTGCCAGTACCTCCATCGGTAGCTCCTATAATTCACCCCTCCACTTT
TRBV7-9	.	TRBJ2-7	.	CASSQPAGEQYF	TGTGCCAGCAGCCAACCGGCGGGCGAGCAGTACTTC
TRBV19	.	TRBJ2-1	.	CASSWGQGISNEQFF	TGTGCCAGTAGCTGGGGACAAGGGATTTCCAATGAGCAGTTCTTC
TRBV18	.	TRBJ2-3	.	CASSPQHTDTQYF	TGTGCCAGCTCACCACAGCACACAGATACGCAGTATTTT
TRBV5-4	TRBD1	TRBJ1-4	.	CASSGGQGGRLEKLFF	TGTGCCAGCAGCGGGGGACAGGGTGGTAGGTTAGAAAAACTGTTTTTT
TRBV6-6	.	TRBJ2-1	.	CASSLSPLVRGGYNEQFF	TGTGCCAGCAGTCTAAGCCCCCTCGTACGAGGGGGCTACAATGAGCAGTTCTTC
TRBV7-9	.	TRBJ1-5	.	CASSLVVGYSNQPQHF	TGTGCCAGCAGCTTAGTAGTCGGTTATAGCAATCAGCCCCAGCATTTT
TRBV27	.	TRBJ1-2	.	CATMRGPGGGGYTF	TGTGCCACCATGAGGGGCCCCGGCGGAGGGGGCTACACCTTC
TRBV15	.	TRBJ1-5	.	CATRGGYSNQPQHF	TGTGCCACCAGGGGGGGTTATAGCAATCAGCCCCAGCATTTT
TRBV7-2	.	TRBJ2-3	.	CASRVTPGHHTDTQYF	TGTGCCAGCAGAGTAACCCCGGGACATCACACAGATACGCAGTATTTT
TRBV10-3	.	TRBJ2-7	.	CAIGRQESSYEQYF	TGTGCCATCGGTCGACAGGAAAGCTCCTACGAGCAGTACTTC
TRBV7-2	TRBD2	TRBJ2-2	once	CASSLAAAGGPGELFF	TGTGCCAGCAGCTTAGCGGCAGCGGGAGGGCCCGGGGAGCTGTTTTTT
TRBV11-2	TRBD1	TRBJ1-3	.	CASSYWGTVSGNTIYF	TGTGCCAGCAGCTACTGGGGGACAGTCTCTGGAAACACCATATATTTT